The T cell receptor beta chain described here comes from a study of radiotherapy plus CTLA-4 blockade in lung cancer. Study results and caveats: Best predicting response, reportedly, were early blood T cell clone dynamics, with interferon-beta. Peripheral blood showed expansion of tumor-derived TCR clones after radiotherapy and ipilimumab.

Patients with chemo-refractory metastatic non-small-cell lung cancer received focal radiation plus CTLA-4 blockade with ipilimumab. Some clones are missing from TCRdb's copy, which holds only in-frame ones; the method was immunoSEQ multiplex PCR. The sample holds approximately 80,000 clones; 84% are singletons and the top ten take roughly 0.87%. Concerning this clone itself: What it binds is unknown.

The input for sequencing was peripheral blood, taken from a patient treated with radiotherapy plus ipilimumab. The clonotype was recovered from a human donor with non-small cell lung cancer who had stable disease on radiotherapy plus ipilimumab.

CDR3 DNA sequence: TGTGCCAGCAGCCACGGGGGGCAGCTCTATGGCTACACCTTC. This encodes CASSHGGQLYGYTF. The rearrangement uses TRBV9 and TRBJ1-2; maybe TRBD1 (6 bases). This CDR3 comprises 14 residues. V was pared by 4 bases and J by 4 bases, with 14 bases between. Germline CDR1 and CDR2: SGDLS and YYNGEE.